This T cell receptor beta chain was observed in a study of blood T cell repertoires in COVID-19 (TCRdb year 2020). Describing the broader study: Samples from collaborators originated in the United States, Italy and Spain and spanned both the acute and convalescent phases of COVID-19. The sample metadata nearly always contained a de-identified subject ID, COVID-19 status, age in years and sex. The samples were drawn from two sources: the first 160 participants of the ongoing ImmuneRACE study, and 950 to 1,500 subjects contributed by 6 global collaborators. HLA class I and class II types, where available, came from metadata supplied by the sample provider rather than from assay-based typing. The prospective study material was composed of cDNA or gDNA derived from T cells, B-cell-depleted T cells, or PBMCs. The repertoires were released in a freely available public database intended as a resource for research on the immune response to SARS-CoV-2. Subjects who had been exposed to COVID-19, were actively infected with it, or had recovered from it provided the deeply sampled blood TCRbeta repertoires that made up the dataset.

As concerns this clone: Its antigen specificity is not known. Base-call qualities are not available, and no considerably larger clone is one nucleotide away.

TCRbeta CDR3 regions were amplified from genomic DNA using the immunoSEQ Assay, a bias-controlled multiplex PCR. Per the source publication's procedure: Nucleated cell counts per sample were estimated from amplification of reference gene primers within the assay. To quantify the absolute abundance of each unique TCRbeta CDR3 rearrangement, sequence reads were collapsed and filtered. For each sample, productive Simpson clonality was calculated as the square root of Simpson's diversity index over productive rearrangements. The table comes from immuneACCESS by way of TCRdb, which keeps in-frame sequences with V and J called. Part of the clones is missing from these tables; in studies checked, under half for an unresolved V gene and the rest for unknown reasons. The V and J calls and clone size were taken over from that table, and D and trimming were inferred from the DNA. This sample comprises approximately 60,000 clones, roughly four fifths of them detected only once. The ten largest clones represent 5.3% of the sample.

The CDR3, cysteine through phenylalanine, is 14 amino acids long. Kept here is only the CDR3 DNA, which spans 42 bases and is read in frame from base 1. CDR1 and CDR2 (SGHVS, FQNEAQ) derive from the germline V gene. V ends up 2 bases short and J 6 bases short, with an unmatched junction base count of 5. What the work shows at the level of the full study, not this receptor alone: Clinical and demographic metadata were provided uncurated, with the amount varying by source and participant.

Each collaborating institution followed its own protocols to collect whole blood in K2EDTA tubes. Collaborator samples were shipped for TCRbeta analysis as frozen whole blood, isolated PBMCs, or DNA extracted from either sample type. The sequenced sample consisted of peripheral blood. This clonotype was obtained from a human donor in a cohort sampled during active COVID-19. The chain links TRBV7-8 with TRBJ2-7; 9 bases in the junction line up with TRBD2. CDR3 loop: CASSLLMREGEQYF. The base sequence is TGTGCCAGCAGCTTACTTATGCGGGAGGGCGAGCAGTACTTC. With all but the CDR3 taken from the reference TRBV7-8 and TRBJ2-7 genes, the full variable domain is: GAGVSQSPRYKVAKRGQDVALRCDPISGHVSLFWYQQALGQGPEFLTYFQNEAQLDKSGLPSDRFFAERPEGSVSTLKIQRTQQEDSAVYLCASSLLMREGEQYFGPGTRLTVT.